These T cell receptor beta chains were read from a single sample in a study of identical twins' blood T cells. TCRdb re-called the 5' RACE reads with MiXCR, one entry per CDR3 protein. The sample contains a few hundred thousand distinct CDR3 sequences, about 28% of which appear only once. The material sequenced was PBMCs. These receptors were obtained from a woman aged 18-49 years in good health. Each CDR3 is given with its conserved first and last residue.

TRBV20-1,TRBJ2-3,CSARGTSGVNTQYF
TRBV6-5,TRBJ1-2,CASSYSMGRNYGYTF
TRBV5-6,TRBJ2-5,CASSRVESTQYF
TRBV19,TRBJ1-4,CASSKDREYEKLFF
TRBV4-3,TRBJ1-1,CASSQARNTEAFF
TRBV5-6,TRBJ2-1,CASSLDGGFTYNEQFF
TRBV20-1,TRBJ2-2,CSASRGSRTGELFF
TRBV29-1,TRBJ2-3,CSAMVRHSTDTQYF
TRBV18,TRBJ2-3,CASSPSITDTQYF
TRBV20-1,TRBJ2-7,CSAGDFYEQYF
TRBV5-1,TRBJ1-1,CASRGQGSPEAFF
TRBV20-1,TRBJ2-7,CSARPNPGLDEQYF
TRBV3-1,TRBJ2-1,CASTPDPSSYNEQFF
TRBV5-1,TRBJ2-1,CASSLTSGAYNEQFF
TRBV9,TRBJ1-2,CASSVPPTGAGGYTF
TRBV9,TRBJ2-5,CASSTSGRETQYF
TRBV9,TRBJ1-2,CASNIKKGGYTF
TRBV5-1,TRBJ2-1,CASSLGGFLENEQFF
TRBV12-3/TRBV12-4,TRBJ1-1,CASSFAGSYPFF
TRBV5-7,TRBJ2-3,CASSFCPMGSRDTQYF
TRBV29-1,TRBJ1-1,CSVRRQKDTEAFF
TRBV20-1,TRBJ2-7,CSASAQGASYEQYF
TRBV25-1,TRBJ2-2,CASSELSGTFPGRELFF
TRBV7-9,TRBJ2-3,CASSFTAGSTDTQYF
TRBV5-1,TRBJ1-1,CASSRGTRDEAFF
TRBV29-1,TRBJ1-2,CSVEWVYGYTF